A selection of T cell receptor beta chains follows, all from one sample in a study of shared clonotypes between healthy human individuals. The table came from immunoSEQ multiplex PCR; TCRdb's copy has only in-frame clones and leaves some out. The table has around 2,100,000 clones, roughly 94% seen once; the top ten hold roughly 1.2%. Sequenced input: naive CD8+ T cells sorted from blood. The receptor set was obtained from a man in his late teens or twenties in good health. CDR3s include the opening cysteine and the closing phenylalanine or tryptophan. D genes are given only for firm matches. Clone size appears in some rows only: once, few, many, or a class for an expanded clone.

V	J	size	D	DNA	CDR3
TRBV2	TRBJ2-7	-	TRBD1	TGTGCCAGCAATGACAGGGTCTACGAGCAGTACTTC	CASNDRVYEQYF
TRBV4-3	TRBJ2-5	-	-	TGCGCCAGCAGACAAGGGGGACCCAGCCAAGAGACCCAGTACTTC	CASRQGGPSQETQYF
TRBV7-9	TRBJ2-5	once	-	TGTGCCAGCAGCTTTGTCCGGACTCAAGAGACCCAGTACTTC	CASSFVRTQETQYF
TRBV6-5	TRBJ1-1	-	-	TGTGCCAGCAGCGGGAGGAACACTGAAGCTTTCTTT	CASSGRNTEAFF
TRBV5-1	TRBJ1-2	-	-	TGCGCCAGCCGAAAGGACAGTATTTCGATGGTGGATGGCTACACCTTC	CASRKDSISMVDGYTF
TRBV7-9	TRBJ1-2	once	-	TGTGCCAGCACCTGGGGGTCGGGAAACTATGGCTACACCTTC	CASTWGSGNYGYTF
TRBV30	TRBJ1-2	-	-	TGTGCCTGGACCTTTGGACGGGGGGCAGATGGCTACACCTTC	CAWTFGRGADGYTF
TRBV7-9	TRBJ2-1	-	-	TGTGCCAGCAGCTCGATAAGACAGACGCCCTACAATGAGCAGTTCTTC	CASSSIRQTPYNEQFF
TRBV9	TRBJ2-3	-	-	TGTGCCAGCAGCACGGGGTACAGCACAGATACGCAGTATTTT	CASSTGYSTDTQYF
TRBV15	TRBJ2-5	-	TRBD1	TGTGCCACCAGCGGAACAGGGGAATACGAGACCCAGTACTTC	CATSGTGEYETQYF
TRBV7-6	TRBJ2-7	-	TRBD1	TGTGCCAGCAGCCCCTTTAAGGGACAGGGTCCCTTGGAGCAGTACTTC	CASSPFKGQGPLEQYF
TRBV11-2	TRBJ1-3	-	-	TGTGCCAGCAGCTCCTACCAAGACTCTGGAAACACCATATATTTT	CASSSYQDSGNTIYF
TRBV5-6	TRBJ1-2	once	TRBD1	TGTGCCAGCAGCATGACAGGGACTTTGGGCTACACCTTC	CASSMTGTLGYTF
TRBV7-9	TRBJ2-5	-	-	TGTGCCAGCAGCTTAGACTGGGGAGATGGGACCCAGTACTTC	CASSLDWGDGTQYF
TRBV30	TRBJ2-7	-	TRBD2	TGTGCCTGGAGTGGAACCGGGACTAGCCCCTACGAGCAGTACTTC	CAWSGTGTSPYEQYF
TRBV9	TRBJ2-7	-	TRBD1	TGTGCCAGCAGCGCCGAATCAACAGGGGGCGGTTACGAGCAGTACTTC	CASSAESTGGGYEQYF
TRBV28	TRBJ2-2	once	-	TGTGCCAGCAGTTTTTTTGGGAACACCGGGGAGCTGTTTTTT	CASSFFGNTGELFF
TRBV28	TRBJ2-5	-	TRBD2	TGTGCCAGCAGTTTGCAGCGGGGGGCCGGGGAGACCCAGTACTTC	CASSLQRGAGETQYF
TRBV5-1	TRBJ2-1	-	TRBD2	TGCGCCAGCAGCTTCGGTAGCGGGGCCGTAAATGAGCAGTTCTTC	CASSFGSGAVNEQFF
TRBV6-1	TRBJ2-7	-	-	TGTGCCAGCAGTGAAGACAGTGCCCGTTGGGTTCTTAACTTCTCCTACGAGCAGTACTTC	CASSEDSARWVLNFSYEQYF
TRBV19	TRBJ1-1	-	-	TGTGCCAGTAGTATCCGGGTGGGATACACTGAAGCTTTCTTT	CASSIRVGYTEAFF
TRBV10-3	TRBJ1-4	-	TRBD1	TGTGCCATCAGACCGGGACAGGGGGGTTTACTGTTTTTT	CAIRPGQGGLLFF
TRBV23-1	TRBJ1-2	once	-	TGCGCCAGCAGTCAACGGGCAACGGACGGCTACACCTTC	CASSQRATDGYTF
TRBV9	TRBJ2-3	once	TRBD2	TGTGCCAGCAGCCTAAGGAGCGGGGCAATGGGCCCCGTGGATACGCAGTATTTT	CASSLRSGAMGPVDTQYF
TRBV11-2	TRBJ2-7	-	TRBD1	TGTGCCAGCAGCTTACCCCCCGGGACAGCCTACGAGCAGTACTTC	CASSLPPGTAYEQYF
TRBV5-4	TRBJ2-5	-	-	TGTGCCAGCAGGGAGGGGCACCAAGAGACCCAGTACTTC	CASREGHQETQYF
TRBV7-8	TRBJ2-1	-	TRBD2	TGTGCCAGCAGCGCGACCGGGACTAGCGGTTACAATGAGCAGTTCTTC	CASSATGTSGYNEQFF
TRBV11-3	TRBJ2-1	-	-	TGTGCCAGCAGCCCCAGGGGCGCTGGAACTTACAATGAGCAGTTCTTC	CASSPRGAGTYNEQFF
TRBV7-9	TRBJ2-3	-	-	TGTGCCAGCAGCTTATTGTTTGGTGAGGGGCAGGGAGATACGCAGTATTTT	CASSLLFGEGQGDTQYF
TRBV5-6	TRBJ2-3	-	TRBD1	TGTGCCAGCAGCTTGGGGGACAGGGGGCGCACAGATACGCAGTATTTT	CASSLGDRGRTDTQYF
TRBV30	TRBJ2-5	-	-	TGTGCCTGGACGGGCGACTTTTTCCAAGAGACCCAGTACTTC	CAWTGDFFQETQYF
TRBV4-1	TRBJ2-7	-	-	TGCGCCAGCAGCCTCGGGGCTTCCTACGAGCAGTACTTC	CASSLGASYEQYF
TRBV2	TRBJ1-5	-	-	TGTGCCAGCAGTGATGTATCCCTTAGCAATCAGCCCCAGCATTTT	CASSDVSLSNQPQHF
TRBV10-3	TRBJ1-1	-	-	TGTGCCATCAGTGATAAACAGGGAAACACTGAAGCTTTCTTT	CAISDKQGNTEAFF
TRBV6-5	TRBJ1-5	-	TRBD1	TGTGCCAGCAGTTCCCGGGACAGGGGCCCTCAGCCCCAGCATTTT	CASSSRDRGPQPQHF
TRBV5-5	TRBJ2-3	-	-	TGTGCCAGCAGCACGTATCCGGGTTCTTACACAGATACGCAGTATTTT	CASSTYPGSYTDTQYF
TRBV7-9	TRBJ2-3	-	-	TGTGCCAGCAGCTTACTTACCAGGGGAGATACAGATACGCAGTATTTT	CASSLLTRGDTDTQYF
TRBV7-9	TRBJ2-2	few	-	TGTGCCAGCAGGGCAGGGGTACGGGAGCTGTTTTTT	CASRAGVRELFF
TRBV19	TRBJ2-7	-	-	TGTGCCAGTAGTATAGATCATTTGGGATCCTACGAGCAGTACTTC	CASSIDHLGSYEQYF
TRBV7-9	TRBJ2-5	-	-	TGTGCCTCCAGGGATTTGAATCAAGAGACCCAGTACTTC	CASRDLNQETQYF
TRBV7-3	TRBJ1-1	-	-	TGTGCCAGCAGCTCAAGCGTAGGGAGCGCTGAAGCTTTCTTT	CASSSSVGSAEAFF